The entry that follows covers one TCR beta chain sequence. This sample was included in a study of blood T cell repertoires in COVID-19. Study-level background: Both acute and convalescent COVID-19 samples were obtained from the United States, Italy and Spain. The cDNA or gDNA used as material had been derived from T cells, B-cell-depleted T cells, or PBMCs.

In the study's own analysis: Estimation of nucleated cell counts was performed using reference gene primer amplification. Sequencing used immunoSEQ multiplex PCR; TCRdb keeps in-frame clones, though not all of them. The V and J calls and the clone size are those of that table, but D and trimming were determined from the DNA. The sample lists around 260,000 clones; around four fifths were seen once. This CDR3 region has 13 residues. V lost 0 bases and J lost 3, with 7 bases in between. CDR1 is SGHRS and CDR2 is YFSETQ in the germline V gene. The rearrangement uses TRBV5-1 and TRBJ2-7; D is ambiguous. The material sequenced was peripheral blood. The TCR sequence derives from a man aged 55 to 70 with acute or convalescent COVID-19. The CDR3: CASSLDPNYEQYF. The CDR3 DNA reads TGCGCCAGCAGCTTGGATCCAAACTACGAGCAGTACTTC.